Each of the 16 T cell receptor beta chains below was sequenced from the same sample in a study of cytomegalovirus exposure and HLA in healthy donors. PCR involved 60 Vbeta and 13 Jbeta primers. Method: immunoSEQ multiplex PCR; TCRdb's copy keeps in-frame clones and lacks some. The data contain around 130,000 clones, 80% of them seen just once; the ten biggest clones take up 1%. Source material: PBMCs. The receptors stem from a man aged 40-55 years in good health and CMV-seronegative.

The J gene is TRBJ2-5, the V gene TRBV6-5, with 9 bases lining up with TRBD2. Germline loops: CDR1 MNHEY, CDR2 SVGAGI. Unmatched junction bases numbered 6, after V lost 6 bases and J lost 1 base. The CDR3 totals 15 residues. The CDR3 coding sequence is TGTGCCAGCAGCCGGATGACTAGCGGCCAAGAGACCCAGTACTTC. Protein sequence: CASSRMTSGQETQYF.

The chain combines TRBV9 with TRBJ2-7; 7 bases map to TRBD2. CDR1 and CDR2 from the germline V gene are SGDLS and YYNGEE. The J segment lost 6 bases and the V segment lost 2 bases, leaving 11 bases of the junction unmatched. The CDR3 is made up of 15 amino acids. The CDR3 DNA sequence: TGTGCCAGCAGCGTGACTCTATCGGGAGGCGGCGAGCAGTACTTC. This translates into CASSVTLSGGGEQYF.

The chain is built from TRBV6-6 and TRBJ2-7; maybe TRBD2 (7 bases). Germline V gives CDR1 MNHNY, CDR2 SVGAGI (reference sequence). The CDR3 runs 16 residues. The V end was cut by 7 bases, the J end by 6 bases, with 25 bases between. Here the CDR3 reads CASTLTEGGGGGEQYF. CDR3 in DNA: TGTGCCAGCACCCTCACGGAGGGGGGAGGGGGTGGCGAGCAGTACTTC.

J is TRBJ1-1 and V is TRBV27; 8 bases line up with TRBD1. The CDR3 consists of 15 residues. Trimming cost V 4 bases and J 2 bases; bases outside gene matches: 6. Per germline, CDR1 MNHEY and CDR2 SMNVEV (reference sequence). The DNA for the CDR3 is TGTGCCAGCAGTTCACCAGGGGGCTCCAACACTGAAGCTTTCTTT. This sequence encodes CASSSPGGSNTEAFF.

V usage is TRBV9 and J usage is TRBJ2-5; 8 bases are shared with TRBD2. V trimming: 3 bases; J trimming: 5 bases; junction bases outside the gene matches: 3. The CDR3 is 13 amino acids. Germline lookup yields CDR1 SGDLS and CDR2 YYNGEE. The CDR3 nucleotides read TGTGCCAGCAGCGCCCGACTAGCGGAGACCCAGTACTTC. Protein sequence: CASSARLAETQYF.

J is TRBJ2-1 and V is TRBV29-1; the match to TRBD2 covers 7 bases. Trimming removed 1 base from V and 5 bases from J; junction bases left unmatched: 5. Germline V gene lookup returns CDR1 SQVTM and CDR2 ANQGSEA. The CDR3 contains 14 residues. The CDR3 region has the DNA TGCAGCGTTGAAGGGACGGCGGGAGACAATGAGCAGTTCTTC. This codes for CSVEGTAGDNEQFF.

This clone showed up just once. The chain combines TRBV6-4 with TRBJ2-6, with D possibly matching TRBD2 (6 bases). Germline CDR1 and CDR2: MRHNA and SNTAGT. This CDR3 is 22 amino acids long. Trimming stripped 6 bases from V and 2 bases from J, with 32 bases between. The CDR3 nucleotides read TGTGCCAGCAGAGACCCGGGACTTATCGAGCCCCGACGGCCAGCTGGGGCCAACGTCCTGACTTTC. Translated: CASRDPGLIEPRRPAGANVLTF.

The gene calls are TRBV7-9 and TRBJ1-2, with D possibly being TRBD1 (6 bases). Germline V gene sequence: CDR1 SEHNR, CDR2 FQNEAQ (reference sequence). This CDR3 contains 13 residues. V was clipped by 3 bases and J by 6 bases, with 11 bases between them. The CDR3 here is CASSFTGRDGYTF. In nucleotides, the CDR3 is TGTGCCAGCAGCTTTACAGGGAGAGATGGCTACACCTTC.

This clone showed up just a few times. This chain connects TRBV30 to TRBJ1-5; possibly TRBD1 for D (5 bases). Trimming took off 0 bases at V and 3 bases at J, with 15 bases between the two ends. Germline CDR1 is GTSNPN and CDR2 is SVGIG (reference sequence). The CDR3 consists of 16 residues. CDR3 loop: CAWSVSVGQVNQPQHF. CDR3 sequence (DNA): TGTGCCTGGAGTGTAAGTGTGGGGCAGGTCAATCAGCCCCAGCATTTT.

This clone was counted once. The J gene is TRBJ1-5, the V gene TRBV28; D ambiguous. Trimming took 2 bases from V and 3 from J, leaving 8 bases between them. The CDR3 runs to 14 residues. Germline V gene lookup returns CDR1 MDHEN and CDR2 SYDVKM. The CDR3 bases are TGTGCCAGCAGTTTAACCAGGCCCAATCAGCCCCAGCATTTT. Its translation: CASSLTRPNQPQHF.

The chain combines TRBV5-1 with TRBJ2-7; 12 nucleotides agree with TRBD2. After removal of 3 bases from V and 1 base from J, the junction contained 2 bases not matched to a gene. In germline, CDR1 is SGHRS, CDR2 YFSETQ. The CDR3 has 15 amino acids. The CDR3 DNA sequence: TGCGCCAGCAGCTCCACTAGCGGGAGGTCCTACGAGCAGTACTTC. Translating gives CASSSTSGRSYEQYF.

This clone has just one count. The J gene is TRBJ2-4, the V gene TRBV5-1, with D possibly matching TRBD2 (6 bases). Trimming took 0 bases from V and 11 from J, leaving 15 bases between them. CDR1 and CDR2 (germline): SGHRS, YFSETQ. The length of the CDR3 is 14 residues. The CDR3 here is CASSLAGTPGLQYF. The CDR3 region has the DNA TGCGCCAGCAGCTTGGCCGGGACTCCTGGCCTTCAGTACTTC.

The rearrangement links TRBV6-1 to TRBJ1-1; D is unresolved. Trimming removed 2 bases from V and 6 bases from J, with 16 bases in between. The CDR3 totals 15 residues. Germline values: CDR1 MNHNS, CDR2 SASEGT. The CDR3 region is CASSEREEGRAEAFF. The CDR3 region has the DNA TGTGCCAGCAGTGAAAGGGAAGAGGGTCGGGCTGAAGCTTTCTTT.

The V call is TRBV29-1, the J call TRBJ2-5; no reliable D call. There are 10 residues in the CDR3. Germline V gene sequence: CDR1 SQVTM, CDR2 ANQGSEA. V lost 8 bases and J 6 bases, leaving 10 bases between the germline ends. Here the CDR3 DNA reads TGCAGCAACACGCTCAAGACCCAGTACTTC. It codes for CSNTLKTQYF.

The chain combines TRBV7-9 with TRBJ1-1; D is uncertain. Germline lookup yields CDR1 SEHNR and CDR2 FQNEAQ (reference sequence). V dropped 3 bases and J dropped 1 base, with 6 bases sitting between them. This CDR3 comprises 13 residues. CDR3 region: CASSFTTNTEAFF. In DNA, the CDR3 is TGTGCCAGCAGCTTCACAACGAACACTGAAGCTTTCTTT.

The table lists this clone with a count of one. The chain employs TRBV5-5 and TRBJ2-3; 9 nucleotides match TRBD1. After removal of 0 bases from V and 3 bases from J, the junction contained 5 bases not matched to a gene. The V gene's germline CDR1 is SGHKS and CDR2 YYEKEE (reference sequence). This CDR3 has 16 residues. This chain's CDR3 is CASSLGQGGLTDTQYF. The CDR3 coding sequence is TGTGCCAGCAGCTTGGGACAGGGGGGTCTTACAGATACGCAGTATTTT.